The 14 T cell receptor beta chains below were found in one sample sequenced in a study of regulatory T cells in long-lasting Graves disease. Time point of the sample: persistent/refractory GD, antithyroid drugs over 5 years with positive TRAb. PBMC RNA served as the TCR library source. The TCR beta library used iRepertoire HTBI primers with Arm-PCR amplification of CDR3. A single record per CDR3 protein comes from TCRdb applying MiXCR to the multiplex PCR reads. The sample carries about 420,000 distinct CDR3 sequences, 20% to 30% recorded once. The sequences come from peripheral blood mononuclear cells (PBMCs), collected when the disease was refractory, from a patient treated with antithyroid drugs. These receptor sequences come from a female donor with Graves disease.

The sample holds a few counts of this clonotype. The rearrangement links TRBV20-1 to TRBJ2-4; maybe TRBD2 (6 bases). This CDR3 is 13 amino acids long. Germline V gives CDR1 DFQATT, CDR2 SNEGSKA (reference sequence). Trimming shortened V by 6 bases and J by 0 bases, and 9 bases separated the two germline ends. The CDR3 DNA reads as TGCAGTGCCCCGGGACTAGCCAAAAACATTCAGTACTTC. Translated: CSAPGLAKNIQYF.

This clonotype was seen repeatedly, ten times or more. The rearrangement joins TRBV30 to TRBJ1-4; 7 nucleotides agree with TRBD1. The germline CDR1 and CDR2 sequences are GTSNPN and SVGIG (reference sequence). The V and J ends lost 3 bases and 9 bases, in that order; junction bases with no gene match: 4. The CDR3 contains 12 residues. CDR3 coding DNA: TGTGCCTGGAGACAGGGGACCAAAAAACTGTTTTTT. Translating gives CAWRQGTKKLFF.

Ten or more counts support this clonotype. CDR3 residues: CASSGLAGLGEQYF. DNA of the CDR3: TGTGCCAGCAGCGGACTAGCGGGCTTAGGGGAGCAGTACTTC. This chain connects TRBV6-1 to TRBJ2-7; 11 bases are a match to TRBD2. The CDR3 sequence is 14 residues long. With 6 bases clipped from V and 7 bases from J, the junction kept 8 bases outside the gene matches. Germline V lookup: CDR1 MNHNS, CDR2 SASEGT.

The chain is built from TRBV11-2 and TRBJ2-2, with 7 nucleotides matching TRBD2. The CDR3 length is 16 residues. Germline lookup yields CDR1 SGHAT and CDR2 FQNNGV. J was trimmed by 9 bases and V by 6 bases; bases with no gene match: 16. The CDR3 DNA sequence: TGTGCCAGCAGTGGAATCAGCGGGATTTATCTCAGGGAGCTGTTTTTT. It codes for CASSGISGIYLRELFF.

The rearrangement uses TRBV19 and TRBJ1-4, with TRBD1 matching 7 bases. Germline V CDR1 and CDR2: LNHDA, SQIVND (reference sequence). J lost 6 bases, V lost 2 bases, and 6 bases had no gene match. The CDR3 totals 15 residues. This CDR3 is CASSITGQLYEKLFF. CDR3 sequence (DNA): TGTGCCAGTAGTATAACGGGACAGTTGTATGAAAAACTGTTTTTT.

This clonotype has ten or more counts. This chain connects TRBV28 to TRBJ1-2; TRBD1 matches at 9 bases. The CDR3 is 15 amino acids. CDR1 is MDHEN, CDR2 SYDVKM, per germline. V lost 5 bases to trimming and J lost 2 bases; unmatched junction nucleotides: 6. The CDR3 is CASSGPGTGNYGYTF. CDR3 DNA sequence: TGTGCCAGCAGTGGCCCGGGGACAGGGAACTATGGCTACACCTTC.

This clonotype was seen a few times. The chain combines TRBV6-2 or TRBV6-3 with TRBJ2-7; D not resolved. Trimming shortened V by 8 bases and J by 2 bases, and 13 bases separated the two germline ends. Germline-derived CDR1 and CDR2 are MNHEY and SVGEGT. The CDR3 extends over 13 amino acids. The chain's CDR3 is CASERAEPYEQYF. CDR3 nucleotides: TGTGCCAGCGAAAGGGCCGAACCCTACGAGCAGTACTTC.

This clonotype was detected only a few times. The chain links TRBV4-3 to TRBJ1-6, with D tentatively TRBD1 (6 bases). CDR1 and CDR2 (germline): LGHNA, YSLEER. This CDR3 is 15 amino acids long. V was cut by 4 bases and J by 7 bases, with 14 bases left in between. The chain's CDR3 is CASSLRGGDNSPLHF. CDR3 DNA: TGCGCCAGCAGCCTGCGCGGGGGCGACAATTCACCCCTCCACTTT.

This chain links TRBV6-1 with TRBJ1-1; maybe TRBD1 (6 bases). CDR1 and CDR2 from the germline V gene are MNHNS and SASEGT. V lost 8 bases and J lost 4, with 17 bases in between. The CDR3 is 14 amino acids. The CDR3 DNA is TGTGCCAGCCATCGGGGGGGCTCGGGCACTGAAGCTTTCTTT. As protein: CASHRGGSGTEAFF.

This clonotype was seen many times. The chain has TRBV11-2 and TRBJ2-4; no definite D call. Germline V lookup: CDR1 SGHAT, CDR2 FQNNGV. The V gene lost 5 bases and the J gene lost 0 bases, with 14 bases spanning the gap. The CDR3 length is 16 residues. Here the CDR3 DNA reads TGTGCCAGCAGCCCTCGCGGTCGACTAGCCAAAAACATTCAGTACTTC. Translating it yields CASSPRGRLAKNIQYF.

This clonotype was counted between two and nine times. This chain connects TRBV14 to TRBJ2-5, with 8 bases fitting TRBD1. The V and J ends lost 1 base and 5 bases, in that order; junction bases with no gene match: 9. The V gene's germline CDR1 is SGHDN and CDR2 FVKESK. The CDR3 length is 16 residues. This CDR3 is CASSQGTGLLRETQYF. CDR3 sequence (DNA): TGTGCCAGCAGCCAAGGGACAGGGCTACTGAGGGAGACCCAGTACTTC.

The chain has TRBV19 and TRBJ1-1; tentative D call: TRBD1 (6 bases). The CDR3 extends over 15 amino acids. Per germline, CDR1 LNHDA and CDR2 SQIVND (reference sequence). V was shortened by 6 bases and J by 0 bases, with 14 bases between the two germline ends. CDR3 residues: CASRIGRGLNTEAFF. The CDR3 DNA reads TGTGCCAGTAGGATTGGCCGGGGGCTGAACACTGAAGCTTTCTTT. The full variable domain, rest sourced from reference TRBV19 and TRBJ1-1, is DGGITQSPKYLFRKEGQNVTLSCEQNLNHDAMYWYRQDPGQGLRLIYYSQIVNDFQKGDIAEGYSVSREKKESFPLTVTSAQKNPTAFYLCASRIGRGLNTEAFFGQGTRLTVV.

The rearrangement links TRBV12-3 or TRBV12-4 to TRBJ2-6, with 7 bases aligning to TRBD2. The V and J ends lost 2 bases and 0 bases, in that order; junction bases with no gene match: 19. This CDR3 region has 22 residues. CDR3 sequence reads: CASSLYADRAGSRDSGANVLTF. The DNA of the CDR3 is TGTGCCAGCAGTTTATATGCAGATCGAGCGGGGAGCCGAGACTCTGGGGCCAACGTCCTGACTTTC.

The V call is TRBV7-2, the J call TRBJ2-1; 9 nucleotides align to TRBD1. Germline CDR1 and CDR2: SGHTA and FQGNSA. The CDR3 is made up of 16 amino acids. The ends lost 5 bases at V and 2 bases at J; junction bases unmatched: 7. The CDR3 region has the DNA TGTGCCAGCAGCAAACGCCGGGACAGGGCCTACAATGAGCAGTTCTTC. Protein: CASSKRRDRAYNEQFF.